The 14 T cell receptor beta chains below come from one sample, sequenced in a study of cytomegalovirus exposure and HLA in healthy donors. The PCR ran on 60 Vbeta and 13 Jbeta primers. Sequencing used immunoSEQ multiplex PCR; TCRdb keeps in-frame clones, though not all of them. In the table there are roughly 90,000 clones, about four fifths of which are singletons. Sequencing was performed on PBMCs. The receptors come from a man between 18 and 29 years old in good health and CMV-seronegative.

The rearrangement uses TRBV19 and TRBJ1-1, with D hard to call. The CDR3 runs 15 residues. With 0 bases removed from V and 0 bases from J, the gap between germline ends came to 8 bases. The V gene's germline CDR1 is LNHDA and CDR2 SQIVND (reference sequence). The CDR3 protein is CASSIEGGLNTEAFF. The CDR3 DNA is TGTGCCAGTAGTATAGAGGGAGGTTTGAACACTGAAGCTTTCTTT. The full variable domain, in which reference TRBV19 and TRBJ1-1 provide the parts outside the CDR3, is DGGITQSPKYLFRKEGQNVTLSCEQNLNHDAMYWYRQDPGQGLRLIYYSQIVNDFQKGDIAEGYSVSREKKESFPLTVTSAQKNPTAFYLCASSIEGGLNTEAFFGQGTRLTVV.

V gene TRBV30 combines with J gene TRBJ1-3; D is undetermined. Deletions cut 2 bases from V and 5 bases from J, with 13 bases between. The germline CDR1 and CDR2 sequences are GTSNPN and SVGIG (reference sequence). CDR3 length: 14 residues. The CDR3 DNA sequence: TGTGCCTGGAGTATTGCGGGATCGCGAAACACCATATATTTT. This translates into CAWSIAGSRNTIYF.

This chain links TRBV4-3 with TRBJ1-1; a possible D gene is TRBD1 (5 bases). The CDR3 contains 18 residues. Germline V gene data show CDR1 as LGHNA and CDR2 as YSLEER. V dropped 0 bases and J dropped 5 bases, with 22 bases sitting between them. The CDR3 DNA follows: TGCGCCAGCAGCCAAGATGGAGGGACTACCGACGGAGGGACTGAAGCTTTCTTT. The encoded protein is CASSQDGGTTDGGTEAFF.

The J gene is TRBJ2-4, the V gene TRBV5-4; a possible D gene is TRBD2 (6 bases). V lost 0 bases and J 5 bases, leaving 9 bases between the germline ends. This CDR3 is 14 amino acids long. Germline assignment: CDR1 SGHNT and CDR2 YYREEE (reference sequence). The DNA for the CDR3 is TGTGCCAGCAGCTTGGGGGGAGGCCAAAACATTCAGTACTTC. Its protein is CASSLGGGQNIQYF.

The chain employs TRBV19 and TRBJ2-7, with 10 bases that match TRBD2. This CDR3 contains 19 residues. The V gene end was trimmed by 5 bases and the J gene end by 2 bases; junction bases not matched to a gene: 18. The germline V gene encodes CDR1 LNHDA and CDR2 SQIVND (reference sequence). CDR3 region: CASSAGSGAGGPRTYEQYF. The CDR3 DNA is TGTGCCAGTAGTGCCGGCAGTGGAGCGGGAGGGCCAAGGACCTACGAGCAGTACTTC.

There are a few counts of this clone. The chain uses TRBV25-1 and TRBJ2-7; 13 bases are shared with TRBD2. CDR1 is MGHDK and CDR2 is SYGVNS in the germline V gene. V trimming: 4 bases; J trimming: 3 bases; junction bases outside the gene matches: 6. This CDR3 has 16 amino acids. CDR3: CASSAGTSGINYEQYF. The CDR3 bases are TGTGCCAGCAGTGCCGGGACTAGCGGGATCAACTACGAGCAGTACTTC.

Written as DNA, the CDR3 is TGTGCCAGCAGTGGGCCTAGCGGGAAAACCTACAATGAGCAGTTCTTC. Amino acids: CASSGPSGKTYNEQFF. V is TRBV2 and J is TRBJ2-1, with TRBD2 matching 9 bases. The CDR3 has 16 amino acids. Losses at the gene ends were 4 bases for V and 2 bases for J; bases not matched to a gene: 6. CDR1 is SNHLY and CDR2 is FYNNEI in the germline V gene.

In nucleotides, the CDR3 is TGCGCCAGCAGCTTGGCCGGGACTAGCGGGGCAGATACGCAGTATTTT. It translates to CASSLAGTSGADTQYF. The genes are TRBV5-1 and TRBJ2-3; TRBD2 agrees at 13 bases. Trimming took 0 bases from V and 4 from J; bases not matched to a gene: 2. Germline V CDR1 and CDR2: SGHRS, YFSETQ. There are 16 residues in the CDR3.

The CDR3 sequence: CASRLDRGEKLFF. The CDR3 nucleotides read TGTGCCAGCAGACTAGACAGGGGGGAAAAACTGTTTTTT. This chain joins TRBV6-5 and TRBJ1-4; TRBD1 matches 9 bases. J was trimmed by 8 bases and V by 6 bases; bases with no gene match: 4. Germline V CDR1 and CDR2: MNHEY, SVGAGI. CDR3 length: 13 amino acids.

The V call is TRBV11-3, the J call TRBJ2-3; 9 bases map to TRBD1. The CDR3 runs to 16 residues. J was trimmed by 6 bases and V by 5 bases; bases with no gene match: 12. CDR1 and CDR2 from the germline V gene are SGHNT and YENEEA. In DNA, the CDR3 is TGTGCCAGCAGCCCCGGACCGGGACAGGGTGGGGATACGCAGTATTTT. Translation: CASSPGPGQGGDTQYF.

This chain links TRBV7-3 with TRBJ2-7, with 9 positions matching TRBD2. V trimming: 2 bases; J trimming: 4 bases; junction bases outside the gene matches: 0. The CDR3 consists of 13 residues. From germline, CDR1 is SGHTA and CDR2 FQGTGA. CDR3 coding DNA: TGTGCCAGCAGCTTAGCGGGAGGGTACGAGCAGTACTTC. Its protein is CASSLAGGYEQYF.

Here the CDR3 reads CSVVGASQASNYGYTF. The CDR3 region has the DNA TGCAGCGTTGTGGGGGCGTCGCAGGCGTCTAACTATGGCTACACCTTC. The chain employs TRBV29-1 and TRBJ1-2; D is possibly TRBD1 (6 bases). V gave up 4 bases and J gave up 0 bases, with 18 bases separating them. The CDR3 consists of 16 residues. Per the germline V gene, CDR1 is SQVTM and CDR2 is ANQGSEA.

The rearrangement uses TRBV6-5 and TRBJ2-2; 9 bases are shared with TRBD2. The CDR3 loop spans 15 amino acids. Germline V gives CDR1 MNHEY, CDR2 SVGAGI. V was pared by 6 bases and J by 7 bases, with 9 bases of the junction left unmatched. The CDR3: CASRIVAGVGGELFF. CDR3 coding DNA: TGTGCCAGCAGGATAGTAGCGGGAGTCGGCGGGGAGCTGTTTTTT.

CDR3 region: CASSPPRLNYGYTF. The CDR3 DNA follows: TGTGCCAGCAGCCCACCCAGGCTCAACTATGGCTACACCTTC. The genes are TRBV11-2 and TRBJ1-2, with unresolved D. V shed 5 bases and J shed 2 bases, with 12 bases lying between them. CDR1 is SGHAT and CDR2 is FQNNGV in the germline V gene. This CDR3 spans 14 amino acids.